This T cell receptor beta chain originates from a study of OX40 agonist ivuxolimab in advanced cancers. Study findings and constraints: Expanded clones were, on average, more numerous among CD8+ T cells than CD4+.

Sequencing was performed with immunoSEQ multiplex PCR; in TCRdb, only in-frame clones are kept and a portion is missing. The sample shows 80,000 to 85,000 clones, about 86% of them seen only once. Peripheral blood came from all dose cohorts at three timepoints. The CDR3 has 12 residues. Germline V gene lookup returns CDR1 SGHNT and CDR2 YYREEE (reference sequence). Trimming cost V 3 bases and J 4 bases, with 7 bases left between them. About this clone itself: Its antigen is not known.

The TCR comes from an adult with an advanced solid tumor such as melanoma, head and neck, liver or kidney cancer. The genes are TRBV5-4 and TRBJ1-2; no reliable D call. The sample here was CD4+ or CD8+ T cells sorted from blood, taken in a trial of the OX40 agonist ivuxolimab. CDR3 residues: CASSSDVYGYTF. The CDR3 nucleotides are TGTGCCAGCAGCTCAGACGTCTATGGCTACACCTTC.